These 26 T cell receptor beta chains came from one sample sequenced in a study of T cell repertoires in cytomegalovirus infection. For these receptors, no antigen is known. TCRdb re-called the reads through MiXCR, storing one row per CDR3 protein. The sample has 640,000 or so distinct CDR3 sequences, around 32% seen once. The sequenced sample was cultured PBMCs, obtained from culture after CMV antigen stimulation. These receptors were taken from a human donor in good health (CMV status not recorded). Some clones in this sample may be carry-over from other donors' samples.

This clonotype was picked up a small number of times. The genes are TRBV28 and TRBJ2-3, with unresolved D. This CDR3 is built from 14 residues. V gave up 6 bases and J gave up 6 bases, with 16 bases separating them. CDR1 MDHEN and CDR2 SYDVKM come from the germline V gene. The CDR3 DNA follows: TGTGCCAGCAGCCCCGACTCGCTCCCGGATACGCAGTATTTT. The encoded protein is CASSPDSLPDTQYF.

In its sample, this clonotype was seen a few times. The chain links TRBV6-5 to TRBJ2-5, with 10 bases fitting TRBD2. V gave up 6 bases and J gave up 4 bases; unmatched junction bases: 8. Germline V gene data show CDR1 as MNHEY and CDR2 as SVGAGI. The CDR3 covers 15 residues. CDR3 coding DNA: TGTGCCAGCAGCCCCCCAGCTAGCGGGAGAGAGACCCAGTACTTC. It is translated as CASSPPASGRETQYF.

The table lists this clonotype with a few counts. V and J are TRBV7-2 and TRBJ1-5, with TRBD1 matching over 7 bases. Germline V gene data show CDR1 as SGHTA and CDR2 as FQGNSA. The V gene end was trimmed by 5 bases and the J gene end by 3 bases; junction bases not matched to a gene: 7. The CDR3 totals 15 residues. The CDR3 DNA reads TGTGCCAGCAGCCGAAGACAGGGACTCAATCAGCCCCAGCATTTT. Translated: CASSRRQGLNQPQHF. Variable domain in full (rest from reference TRBV7-2 and TRBJ1-5): GAGVSQSPSNKVTEKGKDVELRCDPISGHTALYWYRQSLGQGLEFLIYFQGNSAPDKSGLPSDRFSAERTGGSVSTLTIQRTQQEDSAVYLCASSRRQGLNQPQHFGDGTRLSIL.

CDR3 nucleotide sequence: TGCAGTGCTGGGAAGACAGCGGACAATGAGCAGTTCTTC. Encoded protein: CSAGKTADNEQFF. The chain links TRBV20-1 to TRBJ2-1; possibly TRBD1 or TRBD2 for D (5 bases each). The CDR3 sequence is 13 residues long. V shed 5 bases and J shed 5 bases, with 13 bases lying between them. Germline loops: CDR1 DFQATT, CDR2 SNEGSKA (reference sequence).

The rearrangement links TRBV12-3 or TRBV12-4 to TRBJ2-7; 16 bases map to TRBD2. The CDR3 loop spans 15 amino acids. Trimming at V came to 6 bases and at J to 5 bases, leaving 4 bases not matched to a gene. CDR3 nucleotides: TGTGCCAGCAGCCCGGGACTAGCGGGAGGGAACGAGCAGTACTTC. It translates to CASSPGLAGGNEQYF.

V is TRBV6-6 and J is TRBJ2-6; no firm D call. V lost 5 bases and J 4 bases, leaving 12 bases between the germline ends. Looked up from germline, CDR1 is MNHNY and CDR2 is SVGAGI (reference sequence). The CDR3 extends over 15 amino acids. Here the CDR3 DNA reads TGTGCCAGCAGTCAAAGGGCAGGAGGGGCCAACGTCCTGACTTTC. Translating it yields CASSQRAGGANVLTF.

The chain joins TRBV4-2 to TRBJ2-2, with 7 bases aligning to TRBD2. Unmatched junction bases numbered 9, after V lost 0 bases and J lost 2 bases. This CDR3 has 18 residues. The germline V gene encodes CDR1 LGHNA and CDR2 YNFKEQ. Here the CDR3 DNA reads TGTGCCAGCAGCCAAGATTCGGGGGGAGGGCGAAACACCGGGGAGCTGTTTTTT. This gives the protein CASSQDSGGGRNTGELFF.

This clonotype was counted between two and nine times. This sequence joins TRBV5-4 and TRBJ1-2, with 7 bases matching TRBD1. The CDR3 is 14 amino acids. The junction had 10 bases not matched to a gene; V was cut back by 7 bases and J by 4 bases. The germline gives CDR1 SGHNT, CDR2 YYREEE (reference sequence). The CDR3 sequence: CASRTKGQTYGYTF. The CDR3 nucleotides are TGTGCCAGCCGCACCAAGGGACAGACCTATGGCTACACCTTC.

This clonotype was picked up a small number of times. The genes are TRBV11-2 and TRBJ1-4; tentatively, D is TRBD1 (6 bases). With 4 bases removed from V and 3 bases from J, the gap between germline ends came to 9 bases. Germline V lookup: CDR1 SGHAT, CDR2 FQNNGV. The CDR3 is 14 residues long. The CDR3 region is CASSSQGPNEKLFF. As DNA, the CDR3 is TGTGCCAGCAGCTCACAGGGCCCTAATGAAAAACTGTTTTTT. Full variable domain (missing parts from reference TRBV11-2 and TRBJ1-4): EAGVAQSPRYKIIEKRQSVAFWCNPISGHATLYWYQQILGQGPKLLIQFQNNGVVDDSQLPKDRFSAERLKGVDSTLKIQPAKLEDSAVYLCASSSQGPNEKLFFGSGTQLSVL.

The gene calls are TRBV5-4 and TRBJ2-7; tentatively, D is TRBD2 (6 bases). Between the trimmed V and J ends, which lost 0 bases and 6 bases, there was a span of 13 bases. The CDR3 is made up of 14 amino acids. Germline CDR1 reads SGHNT; CDR2 reads YYREEE (reference sequence). The CDR3 loop is CASSLANLATEQYF. Written as DNA, the CDR3 is TGTGCCAGCAGCTTGGCCAATCTAGCGACCGAGCAGTACTTC.

This clonotype has only a few counts. This chain links TRBV29-1 with TRBJ2-3; weak D call: TRBD1 (5 bases). CDR3 size: 12 residues. The germline gives CDR1 SQVTM, CDR2 ANQGSEA. Trimming cost V 7 bases and J 7 bases, with 15 bases left between them. CDR3 region: CSGWQRTNTQYF. The DNA for the CDR3 is TGCAGCGGCTGGCAGAGGACAAATACGCAGTATTTT.

This clonotype was observed many times. The V and J genes are TRBV7-2 and TRBJ1-1; D is perhaps TRBD1 (6 bases). The CDR3 length is 14 residues. Germline loops: CDR1 SGHTA, CDR2 FQGNSA. The V and J ends lost 5 bases and 6 bases respectively, with 16 bases between them. CDR3 in DNA: TGTGCCAGCAGCCAGGGACATATAACGGCTGAAGCTTTCTTT. This gives the protein CASSQGHITAEAFF.

This clonotype appeared many times. The chain is built from TRBV7-2 and TRBJ2-3; D is perhaps TRBD1 (7 bases). Trimming removed 2 bases from V and 0 bases from J, with 15 bases in between. Germline V lookup: CDR1 SGHTA, CDR2 FQGNSA. This CDR3 contains 17 residues. The CDR3 region has the DNA TGTGCCAGCAGCTTACTACTGACAGGGACTAGCACAGATACGCAGTATTTT. Amino acids: CASSLLLTGTSTDTQYF.

This chain connects TRBV6-1 to TRBJ1-1, with TRBD1 identical over 9 bases. Germline lookup yields CDR1 MNHNS and CDR2 SASEGT. V lost 5 bases to trimming and J lost 4 bases; unmatched junction nucleotides: 14. This CDR3 region has 17 residues. The CDR3 loop reads CASSSPPGTGLFTEAFF. DNA for the CDR3: TGTGCCAGCAGTAGCCCCCCCGGGACAGGGCTCTTCACTGAAGCTTTCTTT.

This clonotype was seen only a few times. This chain links TRBV11-1 with TRBJ2-3; TRBD2 is a possible D gene (5 bases). V was clipped by 1 base and J by 4 bases, with 18 bases between them. The CDR3 consists of 17 residues. CDR1 and CDR2 from the germline V gene are SGHAT and FQDESV (reference sequence). CDR3 nucleotide sequence: TGTGCCAGCAGCTTAGGCGCGTCGGGGTTACTGGCAGATACGCAGTATTTT. This translates into CASSLGASGLLADTQYF.

This clonotype was seen a few times. The V and J genes are TRBV20-1 and TRBJ2-5; maybe TRBD1 (6 bases). The CDR3 covers 14 residues. Trimming stripped 7 bases from V and 1 base from J, with 16 bases between. The germline gives CDR1 DFQATT, CDR2 SNEGSKA (reference sequence). Here the CDR3 reads CSGRLTGFQETQYF. The DNA of the CDR3 is TGCAGTGGCCGGCTCACAGGGTTCCAAGAGACCCAGTACTTC.

J is TRBJ1-1 and V is TRBV11-2; tentative D call: TRBD1 (5 bases). This CDR3 has 15 amino acids. Germline lookup yields CDR1 SGHAT and CDR2 FQNNGV. The V end was cut by 3 bases, the J end by 4 bases, with 15 bases between. For the CDR3, the DNA is TGTGCCAGCAGCTTGGGGCTGAACAGAGGCACTGAAGCTTTCTTT. The encoded protein is CASSLGLNRGTEAFF.

The chain carries TRBV24-1 and TRBJ2-3; D may be TRBD1 (6 bases). With 9 bases removed from V and 2 bases from J, the gap between germline ends came to 11 bases. The length of the CDR3 is 13 residues. Germline-derived CDR1 and CDR2 are KGHDR and SFDVKD. In DNA form, the CDR3 reads TGTGCCACCCTTCGGGACAACACAGATACGCAGTATTTT. Translated: CATLRDNTDTQYF.

J is TRBJ1-5 and V is TRBV2; D is unclear. The CDR3 is made up of 13 amino acids. Germline loops: CDR1 SNHLY, CDR2 FYNNEI. V lost 6 bases and J lost 1, with 7 bases in between. The CDR3 DNA follows: TGTGCCAGCAGGGTCGAGAGCAATCAGCCCCAGCATTTT. Amino acids: CASRVESNQPQHF.

This clonotype appeared many times. The chain employs TRBV7-2 and TRBJ2-2; possible D gene TRBD2, 5 bases. The V and J ends lost 4 bases and 5 bases respectively, with 8 bases between them. The CDR3 is 13 residues long. The germline V gene encodes CDR1 SGHTA and CDR2 FQGNSA. This chain's CDR3 is CASSSRTTGELFF. The CDR3 nucleotides read TGTGCCAGCAGCTCCAGGACTACCGGGGAGCTGTTTTTT. Using reference TRBV7-2 and TRBJ2-2 for the parts outside the CDR3, the full variable domain is GAGVSQSPSNKVTEKGKDVELRCDPISGHTALYWYRQSLGQGLEFLIYFQGNSAPDKSGLPSDRFSAERTGGSVSTLTIQRTQQEDSAVYLCASSSRTTGELFFGEGSRLTVL.

The chain couples TRBV7-9 to TRBJ1-1; 10 positions match TRBD1. Per germline, CDR1 SEHNR and CDR2 FQNEAQ (reference sequence). The trim removed 3 bases at V and 6 bases at J, leaving 7 bases unmatched. The CDR3 covers 15 residues. The CDR3: CASSLGTGVIAEAFF. In DNA, the CDR3 is TGTGCCAGCAGCTTGGGGACAGGGGTAATAGCTGAAGCTTTCTTT.

The chain carries TRBV6-1 and TRBJ1-2, with D possibly TRBD1 on 5 matching bases. Trimming took 5 bases from V and 6 from J, leaving 13 bases between them. Looked up from germline, CDR1 is MNHNS and CDR2 is SASEGT. This CDR3 has 13 residues. CDR3 sequence: CASSRDWADGYTF. The CDR3 DNA reads as TGTGCCAGCAGTCGGGACTGGGCTGATGGCTACACCTTC.

This clonotype was counted ten times or more. The J gene is TRBJ2-5, the V gene TRBV7-2; maybe TRBD2 (6 bases). The V gene's germline CDR1 is SGHTA and CDR2 FQGNSA. V dropped 4 bases and J dropped 0 bases, with 6 bases sitting between them. The CDR3 spans 13 residues. The chain's CDR3 is CASSWDYQETQYF. In DNA, the CDR3 is TGTGCCAGCAGCTGGGACTACCAAGAGACCCAGTACTTC.

Only a few counts were recorded for this clonotype. The chain links TRBV12-3 or TRBV12-4 to TRBJ1-1; no definite D call. The CDR3 has 12 residues. The germline V and J ends were trimmed by 7 bases and 3 bases, with 9 bases remaining between them. CDR3 protein: CASNQEYTEAFF. Written as DNA, the CDR3 is TGTGCCAGCAACCAGGAGTACACTGAAGCTTTCTTT.

The chain links TRBV7-9 to TRBJ1-5; weak D call: TRBD1 (5 bases). The CDR3 has 14 amino acids. Per germline, CDR1 SEHNR and CDR2 FQNEAQ (reference sequence). V gave up 6 bases and J gave up 2 bases, with 11 bases separating them. CDR3 protein: CASSKGWGNQPQHF. The CDR3 coding sequence is TGTGCCAGCAGTAAGGGGTGGGGCAATCAGCCCCAGCATTTT.

This clonotype was seen more than once but under ten times. The chain carries TRBV10-3 and TRBJ2-3; weak D call: TRBD2 (5 bases). Germline-derived CDR1 and CDR2 are ENHRY and SYGVKD. The CDR3 runs 15 residues. Trimming pared 0 bases from V and 5 bases from J, leaving 12 bases between. The CDR3 bases are TGTGCCATCAGTGAGTCCGGGTCCGGGGAAGATACGCAGTATTTT. This sequence encodes CAISESGSGEDTQYF.